The 18 T cell receptor beta chains listed next were all sequenced from one sample in a study of shared clonotypes between healthy human individuals. Profiled with immunoSEQ multiplex PCR; TCRdb holds only in-frame clones, not every one. The sample consists of about 2.4 million clones, over 85% of them appearing once. Specimen: naive CD4+ T cells from PBMCs. The subset: CD45RA+ positively selected. The source is a man between 18 and 35 years old in good health. Some clones in this sample may be carry-over from other donors' samples.

The chain has TRBV7-3 and TRBJ2-5; D may be TRBD1 (5 bases). CDR1 SGHTA and CDR2 FQGTGA come from the germline V gene. Between the trimmed V and J ends, which lost 2 bases and 4 bases, there was a span of 11 bases. The CDR3 spans 14 residues. The CDR3 DNA sequence: TGTGCCAGCAGCTTAGGCAGGGTGGGAGAGACCCAGTACTTC. Its translation is CASSLGRVGETQYF.

The gene calls are TRBV4-2 and TRBJ2-1; 11 bases match TRBD2. CDR3 length: 16 amino acids. Germline V gene sequence: CDR1 LGHNA, CDR2 YNFKEQ. The V gene end was trimmed by 4 bases and the J gene end by 6 bases; junction bases not matched to a gene: 8. In DNA form, the CDR3 reads TGTGCCAGCAGCCGGAATAGCGGGAGGGCTTTCAATGAGCAGTTCTTC. This gives the protein CASSRNSGRAFNEQFF.

V is TRBV5-6 and J is TRBJ1-1; 8 nucleotides align to TRBD1. CDR1 is SGHDT, CDR2 YYEEEE, per germline. J gave up 2 bases and V 2 bases, and 5 bases lay outside the gene matches. The CDR3 length is 15 residues. CDR3 nucleotide sequence: TGTGCCAGCAGCTTCAGGGGGCCTGGAAACACTGAAGCTTTCTTT. Amino acid sequence: CASSFRGPGNTEAFF.

This sequence joins TRBV4-1 and TRBJ1-4; D uncertain. This CDR3 is built from 15 residues. The V end lost 5 bases, the J end lost 2 bases, and 12 bases lay between the germline ends. Germline CDR1 MGHRA, CDR2 YSYEKL. CDR3 sequence reads: CASSIPGATNEKLFF. In DNA form, the CDR3 reads TGCGCCAGCAGCATACCGGGAGCCACTAATGAAAAACTGTTTTTT.

V usage is TRBV19 and J usage is TRBJ2-1, with D uncertain. Per germline, CDR1 LNHDA and CDR2 SQIVND (reference sequence). The CDR3 runs to 15 residues. Trimming removed 4 bases at V and 1 base at J, with 11 bases between. In DNA form, the CDR3 reads TGTGCCAGTAGTACCTTGACTGTTTCCTACAATGAGCAGTTCTTC. Protein: CASSTLTVSYNEQFF.

Concerning this clone itself: The sample has other DNA sequences that encode this CDR3 too. This chain uses TRBV6-5 with TRBJ1-2, with D uncertain. This CDR3 is 13 amino acids long. The germline V gene has CDR1 MNHEY and CDR2 SVGAGI. The ends were cut back, 2 bases at V and 4 bases at J, with 8 bases in the middle. This CDR3 reads CASSYGRVYGYTF. The CDR3 DNA follows: TGTGCCAGCAGTTACGGACGAGTCTATGGCTACACCTTC.

This clone was observed once. The rearrangement uses TRBV6-1 and TRBJ1-3; 7 bases fit TRBD1. V was pared by 4 bases and J by 3 bases, with 9 bases of the junction left unmatched. CDR1 and CDR2 (germline): MNHNS, SASEGT. CDR3 length equals 16 residues. CDR3 protein: CASSGNRGVGGNTIYF. Written as DNA, the CDR3 is TGTGCCAGCAGTGGAAACAGGGGAGTTGGTGGAAACACCATATATTTT.

V usage is TRBV10-1 and J usage is TRBJ1-3; D not resolved. Per germline, CDR1 WNHNN and CDR2 SYGVQD (reference sequence). This CDR3 is 13 amino acids long. V was clipped by 4 bases and J by 0 bases, with 4 bases between them. Here the CDR3 DNA reads TGCGCCAGCAGTGCTGCCTCTGGAAACACCATATATTTT. Translating gives CASSAASGNTIYF.

The V gene is TRBV25-1, the J gene TRBJ1-2; TRBD1 aligns across 8 bases. The CDR3 sequence is 13 residues long. V was pared by 4 bases and J by 6 bases, with 4 bases of the junction left unmatched. Germline CDR1 and CDR2: MGHDK and SYGVNS. As DNA, the CDR3 is TGTGCCAGCAGTGGGACAGGGAGAAATGGCTACACCTTC. Amino acid sequence: CASSGTGRNGYTF.

V is TRBV18 and J is TRBJ2-7; 9 bases line up with TRBD2. This CDR3 has 16 residues. Germline CDR1 and CDR2: KGHSH and LQKENI. Germline trimming cut 5 bases from V and 3 bases from J; bases unmatched to any gene: 11. The CDR3 DNA sequence: TGTGCCAGCTCAGAGCTAGCGGGGCGTCTGGTCTACGAGCAGTACTTC. The encoded protein is CASSELAGRLVYEQYF. Drawing the rest from reference TRBV18 and TRBJ2-7, the complete variable domain is NAGVMQNPRHLVRRRGQEARLRCSPMKGHSHVYWYRQLPEEGLKFMVYLQKENIIDESGMPKERFSAEFPKEGPSILRIQQVVRGDSAAYFCASSELAGRLVYEQYFGPGTRLTVT.

The genes are TRBV30 and TRBJ1-4; possible D gene TRBD1, 6 bases. The CDR3 totals 14 residues. Between the trimmed V and J ends, which lost 5 bases and 3 bases, there was a span of 13 bases. Germline V gives CDR1 GTSNPN, CDR2 SVGIG (reference sequence). The CDR3 protein is CAWEQGSANEKLFF. In DNA form, the CDR3 reads TGTGCCTGGGAGCAGGGGTCGGCTAATGAAAAACTGTTTTTT. The whole variable domain, filled in from reference TRBV30 and TRBJ1-4, reads SQTIHQWPATLVQPVGSPLSLECTVEGTSNPNLYWYRQAAGRGLQLLFYSVGIGQISSEVPQNLSASRPQDRQFILSSKKLLLSDSGFYLCAWEQGSANEKLFFGSGTQLSVL.

The rearrangement uses TRBV5-1 and TRBJ2-3, with 9 bases fitting TRBD1. CDR3 size: 16 residues. Germline V gene data show CDR1 as SGHRS and CDR2 as YFSETQ. V dropped 0 bases and J dropped 4; count of bases not matched to a gene: 6. CDR3 in DNA: TGCGCCAGCAGCTTGGGAGGGACAGGGTTCCCAGATACGCAGTATTTT. Protein product: CASSLGGTGFPDTQYF.

This clone was detected once. The chain recombines TRBV9 with TRBJ2-7; D possibly corresponds to TRBD1 (5 bases). The germline CDR1 and CDR2 sequences are SGDLS and YYNGEE. V lost 3 bases and J lost 5, with 18 bases in between. The CDR3 runs 15 residues. CDR3 bases: TGTGCCAGCAGCGAAACTCTTCTAGGGGTACACGAGCAGTACTTC. This codes for CASSETLLGVHEQYF.

The chain combines TRBV14 with TRBJ2-7, with 11 nucleotides matching TRBD1. Germline trimming cut 3 bases from V and 3 bases from J; bases unmatched to any gene: 16. The CDR3 loop spans 19 amino acids. Germline values: CDR1 SGHDN, CDR2 FVKESK. CDR3 DNA sequence: TGTGCCAGCAGCCATCTCAATATTGGGACAGGGGGGACCTTCTACGAGCAGTACTTC. Its translation is CASSHLNIGTGGTFYEQYF.

The rearrangement joins TRBV28 to TRBJ1-2, with D perhaps TRBD1 (6 bases). The germline V gene encodes CDR1 MDHEN and CDR2 SYDVKM. The length of the CDR3 is 16 residues. Trimming pared 7 bases from V and 4 bases from J, leaving 22 bases between. The DNA of the CDR3 is TGTGCCAGCACCCTCCCTTCCGGGGGACAAACCTATGGCTACACCTTC. The encoded protein is CASTLPSGGQTYGYTF.

A single count supports this clone. This chain uses TRBV7-2 with TRBJ1-1; 8 bases align to TRBD1. Germline V gene sequence: CDR1 SGHTA, CDR2 FQGNSA. The CDR3 loop spans 13 amino acids. Trimming took 5 bases from V and 8 from J; bases not matched to a gene: 7. The CDR3 sequence is CASSRVDRGEAFF. DNA for the CDR3: TGTGCCAGCAGCCGTGTCGACAGGGGAGAAGCTTTCTTT. Full variable domain (outside the CDR3, taken from reference TRBV7-2 and TRBJ1-1): GAGVSQSPSNKVTEKGKDVELRCDPISGHTALYWYRQSLGQGLEFLIYFQGNSAPDKSGLPSDRFSAERTGGSVSTLTIQRTQQEDSAVYLCASSRVDRGEAFFGQGTRLTVV.

The CDR3 is CASRSGGPQETQYF. CDR3 DNA sequence: TGCGCTTCGAGGAGCGGAGGGCCCCAAGAGACCCAGTACTTC. The rearrangement uses TRBV5-1 and TRBJ2-5; TRBD2 is a possible D gene (6 bases). The CDR3 is 14 residues long. Per germline, CDR1 SGHRS and CDR2 YFSETQ.

In its sample, this clone was seen once. Written as DNA, the CDR3 is TGTGCCAGCGTTGGGGCAGCTAATGAAAAACTGTTTTTT. Amino acids: CASVGAANEKLFF. The J gene is TRBJ1-4, the V gene TRBV2; maybe TRBD1 (5 bases). V lost 8 bases, J lost 3 bases, and 10 bases lay in between. Germline CDR1 SNHLY, CDR2 FYNNEI. The CDR3 sequence is 13 residues long.